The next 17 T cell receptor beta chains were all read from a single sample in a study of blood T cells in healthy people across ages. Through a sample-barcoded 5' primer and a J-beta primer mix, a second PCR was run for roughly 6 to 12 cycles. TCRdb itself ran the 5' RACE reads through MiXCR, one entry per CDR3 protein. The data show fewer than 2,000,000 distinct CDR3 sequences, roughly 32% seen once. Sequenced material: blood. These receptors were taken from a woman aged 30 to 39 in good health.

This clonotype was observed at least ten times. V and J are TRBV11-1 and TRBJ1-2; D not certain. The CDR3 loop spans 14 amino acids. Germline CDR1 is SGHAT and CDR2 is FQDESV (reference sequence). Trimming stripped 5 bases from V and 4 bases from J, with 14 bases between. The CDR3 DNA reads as TGTGCCAGCAGCCCACGAAGACGGACCTATGGCTACACCTTC. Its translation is CASSPRRRTYGYTF.

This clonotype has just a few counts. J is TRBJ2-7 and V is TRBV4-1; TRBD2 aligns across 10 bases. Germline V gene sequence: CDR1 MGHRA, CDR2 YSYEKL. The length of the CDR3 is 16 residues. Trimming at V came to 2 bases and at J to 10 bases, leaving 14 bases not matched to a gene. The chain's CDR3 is CASSQRGVGTSDNQYF. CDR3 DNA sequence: TGCGCCAGCAGCCAAAGAGGGGTCGGGACTAGCGACAACCAGTACTTC.

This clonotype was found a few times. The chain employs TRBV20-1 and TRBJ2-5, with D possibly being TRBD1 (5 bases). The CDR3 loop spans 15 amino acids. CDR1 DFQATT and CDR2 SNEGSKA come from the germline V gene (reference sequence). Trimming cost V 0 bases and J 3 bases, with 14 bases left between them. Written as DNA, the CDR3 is TGCAGTGCTAGAGATTCATCGGCAGGGAAAGAGACCCAGTACTTC. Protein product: CSARDSSAGKETQYF.

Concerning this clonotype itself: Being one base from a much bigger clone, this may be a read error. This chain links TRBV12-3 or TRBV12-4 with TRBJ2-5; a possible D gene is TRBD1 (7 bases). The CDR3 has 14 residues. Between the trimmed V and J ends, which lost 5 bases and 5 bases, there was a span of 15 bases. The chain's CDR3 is CASSPRGTVETQYF. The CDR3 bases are TGTGCCAGCAGTCCCCGGGGGACAGTGGAGACCCAGTACTTC.

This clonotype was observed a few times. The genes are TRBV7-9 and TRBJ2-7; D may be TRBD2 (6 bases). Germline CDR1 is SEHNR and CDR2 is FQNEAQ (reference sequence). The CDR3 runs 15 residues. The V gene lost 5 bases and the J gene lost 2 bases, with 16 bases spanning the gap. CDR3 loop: CASSASGGVTYEQYF. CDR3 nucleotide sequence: TGTGCCAGCAGCGCCTCCGGAGGGGTGACCTACGAGCAGTACTTC.

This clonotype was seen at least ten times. The CDR3 region is CSVAGSYGYTF. CDR3 sequence (DNA): TGCAGCGTTGCAGGGTCCTATGGCTACACCTTC. This chain connects TRBV29-1 to TRBJ1-2; D might be TRBD1 (5 bases). CDR3 length: 11 amino acids. Trimming took 4 bases from V and 4 from J, leaving 7 bases between them. The germline gives CDR1 SQVTM, CDR2 ANQGSEA.

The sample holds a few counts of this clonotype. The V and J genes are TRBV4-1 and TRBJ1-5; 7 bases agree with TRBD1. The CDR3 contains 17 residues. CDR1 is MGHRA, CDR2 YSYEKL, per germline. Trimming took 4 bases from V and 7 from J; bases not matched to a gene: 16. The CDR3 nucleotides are TGCGCCAGCAGCCCCCAGGGCGACAGGGAAGGCGGCCAGCCCCAGCATTTT. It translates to CASSPQGDREGGQPQHF.

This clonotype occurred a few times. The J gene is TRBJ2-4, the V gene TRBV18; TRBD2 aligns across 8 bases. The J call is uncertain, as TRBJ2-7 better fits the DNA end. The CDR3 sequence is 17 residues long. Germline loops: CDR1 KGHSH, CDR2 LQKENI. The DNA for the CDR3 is TGTGCCAGCTCACTCTATTTAAAAGGGACTAGTTCCTACGAGCAGTACTTC. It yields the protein CASSLYLKGTSSYEQYF.

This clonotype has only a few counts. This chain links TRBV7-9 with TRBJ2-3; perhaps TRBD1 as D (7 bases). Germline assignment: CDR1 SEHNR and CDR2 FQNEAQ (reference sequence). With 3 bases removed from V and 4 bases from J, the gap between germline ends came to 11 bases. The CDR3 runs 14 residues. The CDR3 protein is CASSFTGEADTQYF. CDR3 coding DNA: TGTGCCAGCAGCTTCACAGGGGAGGCAGATACGCAGTATTTT. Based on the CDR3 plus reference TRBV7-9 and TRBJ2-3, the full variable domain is DTGVSQNPRHKITKRGQNVTFRCDPISEHNRLYWYRQTLGQGPEFLTYFQNEAQLEKSRLLSDRFSAERPKGSFSTLEIQRTEQGDSAMYLCASSFTGEADTQYFGPGTRLTVL.

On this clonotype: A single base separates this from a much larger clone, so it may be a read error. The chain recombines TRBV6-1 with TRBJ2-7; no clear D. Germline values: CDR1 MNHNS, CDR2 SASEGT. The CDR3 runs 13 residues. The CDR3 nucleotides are TGTACCAGCAGTGCTTACATCACCTACGAGCAGTACTTC. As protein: CTSSAYITYEQYF.

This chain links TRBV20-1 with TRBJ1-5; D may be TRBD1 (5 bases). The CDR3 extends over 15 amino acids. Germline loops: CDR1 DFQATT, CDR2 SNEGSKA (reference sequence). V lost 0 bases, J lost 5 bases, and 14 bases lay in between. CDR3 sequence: CSARDWGYGDQPQHF. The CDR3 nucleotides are TGCAGTGCTAGAGATTGGGGCTACGGTGATCAGCCCCAGCATTTT.

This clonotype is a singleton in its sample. The CDR3 DNA reads TGCAGTGCTAAGGGAGGGGAGACTGGAAACACCATATATTTT. It is translated as CSAKGGETGNTIYF. The gene calls are TRBV20-1 and TRBJ1-3, with a possible D match to TRBD1 (5 bases). This CDR3 is 14 amino acids long. V was clipped by 4 bases and J by 2 bases, with 12 bases between them. Germline assignment: CDR1 DFQATT and CDR2 SNEGSKA (reference sequence).

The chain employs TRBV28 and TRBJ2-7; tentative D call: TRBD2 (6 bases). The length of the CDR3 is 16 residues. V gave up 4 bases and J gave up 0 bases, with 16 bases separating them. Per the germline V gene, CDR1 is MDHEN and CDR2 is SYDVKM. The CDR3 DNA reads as TGTGCCAGCAGTTCCCGCCGGGGGTCGAGCTCCTACGAGCAGTACTTC. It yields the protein CASSSRRGSSSYEQYF.

Written as DNA, the CDR3 is TGCAGTGCTAGCTCTTACGGATCTAGGACTAACTATGGCTACACCTTC. Residues: CSASSYGSRTNYGYTF. The chain links TRBV20-1 to TRBJ1-2; D ambiguous. Trimming cost V 3 bases and J 0 bases, with 17 bases left between them. The CDR3 contains 16 residues. The germline CDR1 and CDR2 sequences are DFQATT and SNEGSKA (reference sequence).

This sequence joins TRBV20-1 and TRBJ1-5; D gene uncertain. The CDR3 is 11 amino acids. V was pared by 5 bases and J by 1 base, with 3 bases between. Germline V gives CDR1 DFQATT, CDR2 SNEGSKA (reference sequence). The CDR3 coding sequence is TGCAGTGCTCTAAGCAATCAGCCCCAGCATTTT. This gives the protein CSALSNQPQHF.

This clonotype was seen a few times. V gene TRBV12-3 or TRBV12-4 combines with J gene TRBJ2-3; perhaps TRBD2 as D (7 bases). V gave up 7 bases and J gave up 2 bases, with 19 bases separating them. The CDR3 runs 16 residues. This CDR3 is CASTETRGAFTDTQYF. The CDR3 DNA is TGTGCCAGCACCGAAACCCGGGGGGCTTTCACAGATACGCAGTATTTT.

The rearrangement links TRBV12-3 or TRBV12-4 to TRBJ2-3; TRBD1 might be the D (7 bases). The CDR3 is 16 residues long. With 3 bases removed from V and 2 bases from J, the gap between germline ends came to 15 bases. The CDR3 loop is CASSFGRGAITDTQYF. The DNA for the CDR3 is TGTGCCAGCAGTTTCGGCAGGGGGGCAATCACAGATACGCAGTATTTT.